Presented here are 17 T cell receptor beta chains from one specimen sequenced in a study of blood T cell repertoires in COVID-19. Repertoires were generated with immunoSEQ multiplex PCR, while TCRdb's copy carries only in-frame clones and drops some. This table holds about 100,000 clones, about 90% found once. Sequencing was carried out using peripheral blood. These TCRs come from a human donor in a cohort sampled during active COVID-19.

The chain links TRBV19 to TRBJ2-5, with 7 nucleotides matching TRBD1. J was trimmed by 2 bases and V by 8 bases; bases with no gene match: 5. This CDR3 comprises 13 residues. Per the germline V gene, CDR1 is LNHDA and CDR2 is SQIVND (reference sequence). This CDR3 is CASAEGQQETQYF. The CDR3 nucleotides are TGTGCCAGTGCCGAGGGACAGCAAGAGACCCAGTACTTC.

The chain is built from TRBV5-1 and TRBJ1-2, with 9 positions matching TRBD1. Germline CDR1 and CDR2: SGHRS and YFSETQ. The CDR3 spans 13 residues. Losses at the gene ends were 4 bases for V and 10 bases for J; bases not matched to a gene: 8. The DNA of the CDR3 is TGCGCCAGCAGCCCCGACAGGGGGTCTTTCTACACCTTC. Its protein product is CASSPDRGSFYTF.

The CDR3 DNA reads as TGTGCCATCAGCGAGGGGGGCAGGGTAAATGAAAAACTGTTTTTT. Translated, it gives CAISEGGRVNEKLFF. J is TRBJ1-4 and V is TRBV10-3, with D maybe TRBD1 (6 bases). V lost 6 bases, J lost 5 bases, and 16 bases lay in between. The CDR3 covers 15 residues. From germline, CDR1 is ENHRY and CDR2 SYGVKD.

CDR3 sequence: CASRGLTSRYGYTF. The CDR3 bases are TGTGCCAGCAGGGGACTGACATCTCGCTATGGCTACACCTTC. The rearrangement links TRBV2 to TRBJ1-2; D is perhaps TRBD1 (5 bases). Trimming removed 6 bases from V and 4 bases from J, with 15 bases in between. CDR3 size: 14 residues. The germline CDR1 and CDR2 sequences are SNHLY and FYNNEI.

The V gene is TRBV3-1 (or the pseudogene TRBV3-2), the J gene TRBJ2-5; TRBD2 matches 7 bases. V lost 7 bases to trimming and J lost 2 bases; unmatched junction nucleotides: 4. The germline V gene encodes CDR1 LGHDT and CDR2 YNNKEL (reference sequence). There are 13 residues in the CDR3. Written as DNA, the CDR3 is TGTGCCAGCAATCAAGCGGGGCAAGAGACCCAGTACTTC. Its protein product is CASNQAGQETQYF.

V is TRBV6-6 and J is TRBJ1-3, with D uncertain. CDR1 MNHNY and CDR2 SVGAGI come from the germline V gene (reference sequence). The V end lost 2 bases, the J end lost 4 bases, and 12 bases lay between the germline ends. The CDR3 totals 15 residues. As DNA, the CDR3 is TGTGCCAGCAGTTACCCTAGGTCCCGGGGAAACACCATATATTTT. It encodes CASSYPRSRGNTIYF.

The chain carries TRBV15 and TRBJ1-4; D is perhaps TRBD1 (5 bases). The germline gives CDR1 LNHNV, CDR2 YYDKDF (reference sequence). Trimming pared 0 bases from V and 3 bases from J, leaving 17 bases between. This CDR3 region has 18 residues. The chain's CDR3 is CATSRDQGRLNSNEKLFF. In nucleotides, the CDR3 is TGTGCCACCAGCAGAGATCAGGGCAGATTGAACTCTAATGAAAAACTGTTTTTT.

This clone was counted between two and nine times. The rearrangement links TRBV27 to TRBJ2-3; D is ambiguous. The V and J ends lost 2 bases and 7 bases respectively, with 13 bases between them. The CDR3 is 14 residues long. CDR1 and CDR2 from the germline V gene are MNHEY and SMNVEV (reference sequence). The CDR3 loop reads CASSLGSGLNTQYF. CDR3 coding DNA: TGTGCCAGCAGTTTAGGGTCTGGGCTGAATACGCAGTATTTT.

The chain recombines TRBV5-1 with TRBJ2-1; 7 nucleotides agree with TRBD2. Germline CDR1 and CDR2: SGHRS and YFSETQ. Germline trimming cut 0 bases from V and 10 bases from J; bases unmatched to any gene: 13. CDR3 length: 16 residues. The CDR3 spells CASSLGEGSMLMEQFF. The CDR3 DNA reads TGCGCCAGCAGCTTGGGGGAGGGGTCGATGTTGATGGAGCAGTTCTTC. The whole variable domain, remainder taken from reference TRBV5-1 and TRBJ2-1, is KAGVTQTPRYLIKTRGQQVTLSCSPISGHRSVSWYQQTPGQGLQFLFEYFSETQRNKGNFPGRFSGRQFSNSRSEMNVSTLELGDSALYLCASSLGEGSMLMEQFFGPGTRLTVL.

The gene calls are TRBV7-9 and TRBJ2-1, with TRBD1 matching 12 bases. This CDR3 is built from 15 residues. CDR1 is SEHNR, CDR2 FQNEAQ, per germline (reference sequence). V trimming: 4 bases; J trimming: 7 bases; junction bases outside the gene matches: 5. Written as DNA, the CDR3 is TGTGCCAGCAGCTCCGGGACAGGGGGCGTGAATGAGCAGTTCTTC. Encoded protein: CASSSGTGGVNEQFF.

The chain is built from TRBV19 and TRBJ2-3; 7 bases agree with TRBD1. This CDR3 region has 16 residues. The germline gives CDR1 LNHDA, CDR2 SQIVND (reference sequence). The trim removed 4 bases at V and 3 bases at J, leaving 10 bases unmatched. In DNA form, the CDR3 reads TGTGCCAGTAGTAAACACACAGGGGTTTGGACAGATACGCAGTATTTT. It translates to CASSKHTGVWTDTQYF.

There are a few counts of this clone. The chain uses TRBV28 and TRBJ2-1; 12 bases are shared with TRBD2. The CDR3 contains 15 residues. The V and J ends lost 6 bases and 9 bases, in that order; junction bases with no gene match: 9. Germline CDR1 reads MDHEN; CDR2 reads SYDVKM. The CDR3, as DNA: TGTGCCAGCAGGCAAATGGGACTAGCGGGCACTGAGCAGTTCTTC. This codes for CASRQMGLAGTEQFF.

The CDR3 region has the DNA TGTGCCAGCAGTGGGCGGACAGGGGTATATGGCTACACCTTC. Translating gives CASSGRTGVYGYTF. This rearrangement joins TRBV27 to TRBJ1-2; TRBD1 matches at 9 bases. The trim removed 5 bases at V and 5 bases at J, leaving 6 bases unmatched. The CDR3 has 14 amino acids. Germline values: CDR1 MNHEY, CDR2 SMNVEV (reference sequence).

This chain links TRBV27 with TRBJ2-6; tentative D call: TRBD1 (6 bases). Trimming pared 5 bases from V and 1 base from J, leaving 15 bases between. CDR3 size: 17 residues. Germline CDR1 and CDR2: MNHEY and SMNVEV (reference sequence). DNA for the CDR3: TGTGCCAGCAGTCTCGGACAGAGAATGTCTGGGGCCAACGTCCTGACTTTC. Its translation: CASSLGQRMSGANVLTF.

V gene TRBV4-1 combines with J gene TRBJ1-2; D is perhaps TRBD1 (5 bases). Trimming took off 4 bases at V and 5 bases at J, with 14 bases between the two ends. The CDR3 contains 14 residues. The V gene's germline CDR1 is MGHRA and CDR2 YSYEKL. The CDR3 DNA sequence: TGCGCCAGCAGCCCCCCGGGCAGGGCGTATGGCTACACCTTC. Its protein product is CASSPPGRAYGYTF.

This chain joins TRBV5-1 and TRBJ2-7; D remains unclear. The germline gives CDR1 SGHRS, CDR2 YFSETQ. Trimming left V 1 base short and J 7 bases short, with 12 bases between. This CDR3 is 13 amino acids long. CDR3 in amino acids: CASSLPPSAEQYF. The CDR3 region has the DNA TGCGCCAGCAGCTTGCCTCCCTCAGCGGAGCAGTACTTC.

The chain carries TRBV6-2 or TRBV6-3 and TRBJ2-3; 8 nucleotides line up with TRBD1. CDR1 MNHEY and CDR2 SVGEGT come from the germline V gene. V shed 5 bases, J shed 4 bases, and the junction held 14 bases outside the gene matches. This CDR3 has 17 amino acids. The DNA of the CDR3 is TGTGCCAGCAGTATCCCCAGGGGGCGCTTCCCCCCAGATACGCAGTATTTT. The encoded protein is CASSIPRGRFPPDTQYF.